Presented here are 7 T cell receptor beta chains from one specimen sequenced in a study of T cells in Graves' hyperthyroidism and ophthalmopathy. Amplified TCR beta CDR3 regions derived from RNA transcripts. During a first-round RT-PCR of the TCR CDR3, the HTBI primer set was used. Each CDR3 protein gets one entry after TCRdb re-called the multiplex PCR reads with MiXCR. The sample includes about 210,000 distinct CDR3 sequences, about 15% seen only once; the top ten take under 65%. Input material: blood. The receptor set was obtained from a man between 45 and 60 years old with Graves' hyperthyroidism.

This clonotype was counted only a few times. The chain combines TRBV6-5 with TRBJ1-1; D call uncertain. Trimming pared 0 bases from V and 0 bases from J, leaving 5 bases between. Germline V gives CDR1 MNHEY, CDR2 SVGAGI. The CDR3 sequence is 14 residues long. The CDR3 region is CASSYSHMNTEAFF. The CDR3 region has the DNA TGTGCCAGCAGTTACTCACACATGAACACTGAAGCTTTCTTT.

This clonotype was picked up many times. The chain employs TRBV11-2 and TRBJ2-3; D is undetermined. The germline gives CDR1 SGHAT, CDR2 FQNNGV. The CDR3 length is 14 residues. V lost 0 bases, J lost 4 bases, and 8 bases lay in between. The CDR3 region is CASSLEVTSDTQYF. DNA for the CDR3: TGTGCCAGCAGCTTAGAGGTCACCTCAGATACGCAGTATTTT.

This clonotype was detected ten times or more. J is TRBJ2-5 and V is TRBV29-1; TRBD2 matches 8 bases. The CDR3 spans 13 residues. The germline gives CDR1 SQVTM, CDR2 ANQGSEA. Trimming took 7 bases from V and 9 from J; bases not matched to a gene: 13. Written as DNA, the CDR3 is TGCAGCGCTAAAGCGGGAGACGCGGGGGCCCAGTACTTC. Amino acids: CSAKAGDAGAQYF.

This clonotype came up many times. The rearrangement joins TRBV3-1 to TRBJ2-3; D is undetermined. The germline gives CDR1 LGHDT, CDR2 YNNKEL (reference sequence). The CDR3 is 11 residues long. V was shortened by 3 bases and J by 6 bases, with 4 bases between the two germline ends. In DNA, the CDR3 is TGTGCCAGCAGCCAGGTGGATACGCAGTATTTT. As protein: CASSQVDTQYF.

V is TRBV28 and J is TRBJ1-2; possibly TRBD1 for D (5 bases). V was trimmed by 6 bases and J by 7 bases, leaving 21 bases between them. The CDR3 contains 15 residues. The germline CDR1 and CDR2 sequences are MDHEN and SYDVKM. The CDR3 sequence is CASRAPISGSVGYTF. CDR3 nucleotides: TGTGCCAGCAGGGCCCCCATCTCAGGGAGTGTTGGCTACACCTTC.

This clonotype was counted many times. This chain links TRBV27 with TRBJ1-2; D remains ambiguous. The CDR3 has 15 residues. CDR1 is MNHEY and CDR2 is SMNVEV in the germline V gene (reference sequence). Trimming took 2 bases from V and 6 from J, leaving 16 bases between them. This CDR3 is CASSLEPHRLDGYTF. Here the CDR3 DNA reads TGTGCCAGCAGTTTAGAACCACACCGGTTGGATGGCTACACCTTC.

The chain has TRBV27 and TRBJ1-6; no reliable D call. The CDR3 totals 15 residues. Per germline, CDR1 MNHEY and CDR2 SMNVEV (reference sequence). Trimming pared 0 bases from V and 7 bases from J, leaving 10 bases between. The CDR3 loop is CASSLSRGENSPLHF. Written as DNA, the CDR3 is TGTGCCAGCAGTTTATCACGAGGAGAGAATTCACCCCTCCACTTT.